This note documents a single T cell receptor beta chain sequence. There are 16 residues in the CDR3. Germline CDR1 and CDR2: MGHDK and SYGVNS. The V end was cut by 2 bases, the J end by 2 bases, with 15 bases between. Study processing details: Junction-only sequences produced by ImmunoSEQ had no quality scores, so filtering differed. TCRdb keeps only in-frame clones here, not all; method: immunoSEQ multiplex PCR. V, J and clone size are those of that table, while D and trimming were read from the DNA. The top ten clones hold around 1.8% of a sample with almost 750,000 clones, over 55% of them seen once. This sample is part of a study of shared clonotypes between healthy human individuals.

The sample taken for sequencing was memory CD4+ T cells sorted from blood. The subset: CD45RA-negative fraction. The chain links TRBV25-1 to TRBJ2-5; no clear D. This sequence was found in a woman in her 30s in good health. CDR3 amino acids: CASSERPHAPQETQYF. The CDR3 region has the DNA TGTGCCAGCAGTGAACGGCCACACGCCCCTCAAGAGACCCAGTACTTC.